The TCR beta chain under discussion was sequenced for a study of T cell repertoires in cytomegalovirus infection. Overall study: A matching HLA type, together with CMV infection, was signaled by public TCR beta signatures. General study findings and limits: The study found HLA-C-restricted CMV-specific TCR beta clonotypes dominating the ex vivo response.

This clonotype came up many times. The antigen remains unidentified. CDR3 size: 13 residues. The V and J ends lost 6 bases and 3 bases respectively, with 9 bases between them. CDR1 is MGHDK and CDR2 is SYGVNS in the germline V gene. TCRdb redid the calling of the reads with MiXCR, one entry per CDR3 protein. The sample comprises about 240,000 distinct CDR3 sequences, about 5.9% of which are singletons, and about 6% rests with the top ten. Sequences were obtained from PBMCs. The receptor comes from a human donor in good health (CMV status not recorded). Some clones in this sample may be carry-over from other donors' samples. The chain has TRBV25-1 and TRBJ2-4; no definite D call. The CDR3: CASSRADKNIQYF. The CDR3 DNA is TGTGCCAGCAGCCGAGCAGACAAAAACATTCAGTACTTC.